The 16 T cell receptor beta chains in this list originate from one sample, sequenced in a study of blood T cell repertoires in COVID-19. Here immunoSEQ multiplex PCR was the method, and the copy in TCRdb shows in-frame clones only, minus some. The table has around 160,000 clones, 70% to 90% seen once. Sequences were obtained from peripheral blood. Receptor source: a man in his 60s with active or convalescent COVID-19.

The chain has TRBV2 and TRBJ2-7; TRBD2 might be the D (5 bases). The CDR3 runs 14 residues. The germline CDR1 and CDR2 sequences are SNHLY and FYNNEI. The V and J ends lost 2 bases and 6 bases respectively, with 14 bases between them. CDR3 amino acids: CASSELGFEGEQYF. Here the CDR3 DNA reads TGTGCCAGCAGTGAACTCGGGTTCGAGGGCGAGCAGTACTTC.

This chain joins TRBV15 and TRBJ1-4, with D unclear. V dropped 0 bases and J dropped 2 bases, with 7 bases sitting between them. CDR1 and CDR2 (germline): LNHNV, YYDKDF (reference sequence). CDR3 length: 15 amino acids. The CDR3 DNA sequence: TGTGCCACCAGCAGAGATGGGGAGACTAATGAAAAACTGTTTTTT. As protein: CATSRDGETNEKLFF.

This chain connects TRBV7-2 to TRBJ1-3; 9 bases align to TRBD1. This CDR3 is 16 amino acids long. The V segment lost 3 bases and the J segment 1 base; nucleotides outside the gene matches: 4. The germline CDR1 and CDR2 sequences are SGHTA and FQGNSA. The CDR3 loop is CASSLGTGRSGNTIYF. For the CDR3, the DNA is TGTGCCAGCAGCTTGGGGACAGGGAGGTCTGGAAACACCATATATTTT.

The rearrangement uses TRBV28 and TRBJ2-5; tentatively, D is TRBD2 (6 bases). The CDR3 loop spans 13 amino acids. The V gene's germline CDR1 is MDHEN and CDR2 SYDVKM. V lost 7 bases and J 5 bases, leaving 14 bases between the germline ends. The CDR3, as DNA: TGTGCCAGCACCATGCGGGGCGCGGAGACCCAGTACTTC. Translation: CASTMRGAETQYF.

The genes are TRBV7-3 and TRBJ2-3; D not certain. This CDR3 contains 15 residues. CDR1 and CDR2 from the germline V gene are SGHTA and FQGTGA. The germline V and J ends were trimmed by 5 bases and 1 base, with 13 bases remaining between them. The CDR3 DNA reads as TGTGCCAGCAGCCAGCAGTTCGGAGGCACAGATACGCAGTATTTT. Translated: CASSQQFGGTDTQYF.

The V call is TRBV9, the J call TRBJ2-1; 7 positions agree with TRBD2. The germline gives CDR1 SGDLS, CDR2 YYNGEE. The CDR3 sequence is 14 residues long. Trimming cost V 7 bases and J 5 bases; bases outside gene matches: 9. CDR3 region: CASGSGGGHNEQFF. Here the CDR3 DNA reads TGTGCCAGCGGGTCGGGGGGAGGACACAATGAGCAGTTCTTC.

The rearrangement joins TRBV11-3 to TRBJ2-7, with TRBD1 matching 8 bases. Looked up from germline, CDR1 is SGHNT and CDR2 is YENEEA. The V gene end was trimmed by 5 bases and the J gene end by 5 bases; junction bases not matched to a gene: 8. The length of the CDR3 is 14 residues. The CDR3 coding sequence is TGTGCCAGCAGCCCGGGACAGGCGAGCAACGAGCAGTACTTC. Encoded protein: CASSPGQASNEQYF.

The chain couples TRBV28 to TRBJ1-4; TRBD1 is a possible D gene (5 bases). Trimming cost V 2 bases and J 3 bases, with 10 bases left between them. Germline assignment: CDR1 MDHEN and CDR2 SYDVKM. This CDR3 has 15 amino acids. CDR3 sequence: CASSLLREANEKLFF. The CDR3 DNA follows: TGTGCCAGCAGTTTACTCAGGGAGGCTAATGAAAAACTGTTTTTT.

CDR3 sequence (DNA): TGTGCCAGCAGCCTCGCGGGACGGAACTCTGGAAACACCATATATTTT. Translation: CASSLAGRNSGNTIYF. The rearrangement uses TRBV7-2 and TRBJ1-3; the D gene is possibly TRBD1 (5 bases). The CDR3 loop spans 16 amino acids. The germline V gene encodes CDR1 SGHTA and CDR2 FQGNSA. V was trimmed by 5 bases and J by 0 bases, leaving 14 bases between them.

The V and J genes are TRBV12-3 or TRBV12-4 and TRBJ2-3; tentatively, D is TRBD2 (5 bases). Deletions cut 6 bases from V and 4 bases from J, with 11 bases between. The CDR3 contains 13 residues. This CDR3 reads CASSRYGADTQYF. DNA of the CDR3: TGTGCCAGCAGCAGGTACGGGGCAGATACGCAGTATTTT.

The V call is TRBV20-1, the J call TRBJ2-6, with 7 bases identical to TRBD1. CDR1 is DFQATT, CDR2 SNEGSKA, per germline (reference sequence). With V trimmed by 3 bases and J by 1 base, 3 bases remained unmatched. CDR3 length: 15 amino acids. In nucleotides, the CDR3 is TGCAGTGCTAGTGAGGGGGCATCTGGGGCCAACGTCCTGACTTTC. Its translation is CSASEGASGANVLTF.

The V call is TRBV3-1 (or the pseudogene TRBV3-2), the J call TRBJ2-5; D might be TRBD2 (6 bases). CDR1 is LGHDT, CDR2 YNNKEL, per germline (reference sequence). Deletions cut 0 bases from V and 5 bases from J, with 10 bases between. CDR3 length: 14 residues. Here the CDR3 DNA reads TGTGCCAGCAGCCAAGATGGAGGGAGGGAGACCCAGTACTTC. This sequence encodes CASSQDGGRETQYF.

The chain joins TRBV9 to TRBJ1-2; the D is unclear. Germline V gene data show CDR1 as SGDLS and CDR2 as YYNGEE. The length of the CDR3 is 12 residues. V lost 0 bases, J lost 4 bases, and 4 bases lay in between. The CDR3 coding sequence is TGTGCCAGCAGCGTAGGGAGCTATGGCTACACCTTC. This sequence encodes CASSVGSYGYTF. Full variable domain (remainder filled in from reference TRBV9 and TRBJ1-2): DSGVTQTPKHLITATGQRVTLRCSPRSGDLSVYWYQQSLDQGLQFLIQYYNGEERAKGNILERFSAQQFPDLHSELNLSSLELGDSALYFCASSVGSYGYTFGSGTRLTVV.

The chain uses TRBV5-5 and TRBJ1-1, with 7 bases fitting TRBD1. Per the germline V gene, CDR1 is SGHKS and CDR2 is YYEKEE (reference sequence). The CDR3 loop spans 15 amino acids. With 2 bases clipped from V and 0 bases from J, the junction kept 4 bases outside the gene matches. The CDR3 DNA reads as TGTGCCAGCAGCTTACTACAGGGGATGAACACTGAAGCTTTCTTT. Translation: CASSLLQGMNTEAFF. The full variable domain, in which reference TRBV5-5 and TRBJ1-1 provide the parts outside the CDR3, is DAGVTQSPTHLIKTRGQQVTLRCSPISGHKSVSWYQQVLGQGPQFIFQYYEKEERGRGNFPDRFSARQFPNYSSELNVNALLLGDSALYLCASSLLQGMNTEAFFGQGTRLTVV.

The chain couples TRBV10-2 to TRBJ2-5; D not resolved. The CDR3 is 12 amino acids. With 8 bases removed from V and 1 base from J, the gap between germline ends came to 8 bases. Germline assignment: CDR1 WSHSY and CDR2 SAAADI. DNA of the CDR3: TGCGCCAGCCGTAACTCCCAAGAGACCCAGTACTTC. Translating gives CASRNSQETQYF.

The V and J genes are TRBV24-1 and TRBJ2-3, with TRBD2 matching over 9 bases. The CDR3 runs to 16 residues. J was trimmed by 4 bases and V by 0 bases; bases with no gene match: 4. Germline V lookup: CDR1 KGHDR, CDR2 SFDVKD. The CDR3 is CATSDLASGNPDTQYF. The CDR3 DNA follows: TGTGCCACCAGTGATTTGGCTAGCGGGAACCCAGATACGCAGTATTTT.